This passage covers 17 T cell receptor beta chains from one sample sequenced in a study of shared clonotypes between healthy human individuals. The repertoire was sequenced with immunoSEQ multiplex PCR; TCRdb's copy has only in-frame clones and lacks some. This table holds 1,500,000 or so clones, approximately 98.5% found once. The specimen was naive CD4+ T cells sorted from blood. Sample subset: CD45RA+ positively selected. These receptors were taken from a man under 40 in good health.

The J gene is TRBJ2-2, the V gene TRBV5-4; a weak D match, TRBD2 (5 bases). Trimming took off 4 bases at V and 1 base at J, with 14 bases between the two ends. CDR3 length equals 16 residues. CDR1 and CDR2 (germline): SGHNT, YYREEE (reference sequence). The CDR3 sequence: CASSRREAGNTGELFF. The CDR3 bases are TGTGCCAGCAGCCGCCGGGAAGCCGGGAACACCGGGGAGCTGTTTTTT.

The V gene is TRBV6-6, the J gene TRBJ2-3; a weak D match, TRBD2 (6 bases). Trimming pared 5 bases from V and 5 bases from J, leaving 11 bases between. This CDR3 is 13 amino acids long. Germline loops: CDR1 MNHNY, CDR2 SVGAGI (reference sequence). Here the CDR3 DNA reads TGTGCCAGCAGTGGGACTGTGCTAGATACGCAGTATTTT. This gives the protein CASSGTVLDTQYF.

CDR3 protein: CASSAEIGSYNEQFF. Written as DNA, the CDR3 is TGTGCCAGCTCAGCGGAGATCGGGTCCTACAATGAGCAGTTCTTC. This chain joins TRBV18 and TRBJ2-1; D is unresolved. The V gene's germline CDR1 is KGHSH and CDR2 LQKENI. The CDR3 sequence is 15 residues long. The V end was cut by 5 bases, the J end by 1 base, with 12 bases between.

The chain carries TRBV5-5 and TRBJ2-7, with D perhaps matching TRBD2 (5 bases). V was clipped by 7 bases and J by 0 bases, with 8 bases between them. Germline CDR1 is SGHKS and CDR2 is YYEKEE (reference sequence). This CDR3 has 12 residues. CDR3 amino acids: CASHRDSYEQYF. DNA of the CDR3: TGTGCCAGCCACCGGGACTCCTACGAGCAGTACTTC.

CDR3 in amino acids: CASTSGPGELFF. DNA for the CDR3: TGCGCCAGCACTTCAGGTCCTGGGGAGCTGTTTTTT. This chain uses TRBV10-2 with TRBJ2-2, with D unclear. Trimming pared 7 bases from V and 8 bases from J, leaving 11 bases between. Germline values: CDR1 WSHSY, CDR2 SAAADI. This CDR3 comprises 12 residues.

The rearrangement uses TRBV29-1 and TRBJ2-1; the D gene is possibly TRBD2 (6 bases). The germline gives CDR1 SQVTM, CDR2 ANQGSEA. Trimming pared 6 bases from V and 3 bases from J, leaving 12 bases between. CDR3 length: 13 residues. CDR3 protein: CSVGGLHYNEQFF. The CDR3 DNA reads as TGCAGCGTGGGGGGACTCCACTACAATGAGCAGTTCTTC.

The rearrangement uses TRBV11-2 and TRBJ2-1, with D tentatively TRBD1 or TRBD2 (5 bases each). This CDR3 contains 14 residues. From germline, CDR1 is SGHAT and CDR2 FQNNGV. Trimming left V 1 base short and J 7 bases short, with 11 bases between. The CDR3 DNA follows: TGTGCCAGCAGCTTAGTTTTGTGGGGGAATGAGCAGTTCTTC. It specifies CASSLVLWGNEQFF.

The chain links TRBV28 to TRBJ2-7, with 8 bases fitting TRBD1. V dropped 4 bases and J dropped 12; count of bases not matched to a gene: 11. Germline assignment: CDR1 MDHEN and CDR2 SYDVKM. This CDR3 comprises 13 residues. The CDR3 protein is CASSSSRTGSLYF. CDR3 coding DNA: TGTGCCAGCAGTTCGTCCCGGACAGGGAGTTTGTACTTC.

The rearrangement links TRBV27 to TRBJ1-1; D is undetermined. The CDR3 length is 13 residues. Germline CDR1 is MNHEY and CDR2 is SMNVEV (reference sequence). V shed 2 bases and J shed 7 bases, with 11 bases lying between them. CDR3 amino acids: CASSLLADGEAFF. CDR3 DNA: TGTGCCAGCAGTTTACTAGCCGATGGTGAAGCTTTCTTT.

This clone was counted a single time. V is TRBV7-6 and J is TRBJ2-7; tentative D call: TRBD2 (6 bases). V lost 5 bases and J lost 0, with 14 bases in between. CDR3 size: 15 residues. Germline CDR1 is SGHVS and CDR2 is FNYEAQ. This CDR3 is CASSKSGLSSYEQYF. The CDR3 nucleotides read TGTGCCAGCAGCAAGAGCGGGCTAAGCTCCTACGAGCAGTACTTC.

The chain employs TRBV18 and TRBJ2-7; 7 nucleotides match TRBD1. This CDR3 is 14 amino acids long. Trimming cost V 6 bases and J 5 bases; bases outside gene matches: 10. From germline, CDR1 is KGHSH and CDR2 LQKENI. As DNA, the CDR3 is TGTGCCAGCTCCCTGGGACAGCCCATGGACGAGCAGTACTTC. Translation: CASSLGQPMDEQYF.

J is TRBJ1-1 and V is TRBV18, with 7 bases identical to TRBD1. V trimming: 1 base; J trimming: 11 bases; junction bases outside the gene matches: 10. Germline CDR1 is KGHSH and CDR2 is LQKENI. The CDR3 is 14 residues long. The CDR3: CASSPQNNRGHAFF. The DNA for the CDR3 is TGTGCCAGCTCACCACAAAATAACAGGGGACACGCTTTCTTT.

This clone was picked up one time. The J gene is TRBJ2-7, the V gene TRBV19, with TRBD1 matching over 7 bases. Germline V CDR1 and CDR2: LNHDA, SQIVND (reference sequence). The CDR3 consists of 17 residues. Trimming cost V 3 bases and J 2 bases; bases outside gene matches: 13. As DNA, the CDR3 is TGTGCCAGTAGTATTTGGACAGGAAATATTCACGCCTACGAGCAGTACTTC. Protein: CASSIWTGNIHAYEQYF.

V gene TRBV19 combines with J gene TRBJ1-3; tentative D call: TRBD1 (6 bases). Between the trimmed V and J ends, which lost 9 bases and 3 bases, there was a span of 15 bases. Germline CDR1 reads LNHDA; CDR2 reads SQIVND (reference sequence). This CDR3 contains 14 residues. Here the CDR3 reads CASYPGHYGNTIYF. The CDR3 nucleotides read TGTGCCAGCTATCCGGGACATTATGGAAACACCATATATTTT.

CDR3 residues: CSVERGMGTDQETQYF. DNA of the CDR3: TGCAGCGTTGAAAGGGGGATGGGGACAGACCAAGAGACCCAGTACTTC. The chain couples TRBV29-1 to TRBJ2-5, with 7 bases matching TRBD1. The CDR3 sequence is 16 residues long. Looked up from germline, CDR1 is SQVTM and CDR2 is ANQGSEA. Trimming cost V 2 bases and J 0 bases; bases outside gene matches: 9.

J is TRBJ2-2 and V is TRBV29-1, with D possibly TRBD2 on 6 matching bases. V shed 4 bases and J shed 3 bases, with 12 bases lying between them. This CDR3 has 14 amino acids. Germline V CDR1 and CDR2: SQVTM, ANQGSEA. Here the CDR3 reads CSVGRDPYTGELFF. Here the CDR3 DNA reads TGCAGCGTTGGGCGGGACCCTTACACCGGGGAGCTGTTTTTT.

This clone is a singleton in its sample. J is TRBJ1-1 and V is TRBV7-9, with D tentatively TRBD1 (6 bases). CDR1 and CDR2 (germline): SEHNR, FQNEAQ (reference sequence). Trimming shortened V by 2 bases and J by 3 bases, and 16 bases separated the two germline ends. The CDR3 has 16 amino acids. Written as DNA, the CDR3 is TGTGCCAGCAGCTTAAAGCAAGGGAGGGGGGACACTGAAGCTTTCTTT. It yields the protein CASSLKQGRGDTEAFF.